The T cell receptor (beta chain) under discussion was sequenced for a study of blood T cell repertoires in COVID-19. Study-level information: Sites across the United States, Italy and Spain contributed samples from acute and convalescent COVID-19. From T cells, B-cell-depleted T cells, or PBMCs came the material, which was cDNA or gDNA.

Trimming cost V 0 bases and J 8 bases, with 23 bases left between them. The CDR3 covers 17 residues. Germline V lookup: CDR1 SGHKS, CDR2 YYEKEE (reference sequence). Per the original data handling: Quantification of nucleated cells was approximated via reference gene primer amplification. Sequenced by immunoSEQ multiplex PCR; TCRdb stores in-frame clones only, minus some. V, J and clone size are taken as reported in that table, and D and trimming were inferred from the DNA itself. The sample lists roughly 140,000 clones, 70% to 85% occurring once. This sequence joins TRBV5-5 and TRBJ1-2, with D uncertain. The sequencing sample was made of peripheral blood. The clonotype was recovered from a human donor in a cohort sampled during active COVID-19. The CDR3 spells CASSLVQGSGSAGGYTF. The CDR3 nucleotides are TGTGCCAGCAGCTTGGTGCAAGGGAGCGGCAGCGCGGGAGGCTACACCTTC.